The 3 T cell receptor beta chains below all came from one sample that was sequenced in a study of blood T cells in healthy people across ages. Combining a sample-barcoded 5' primer with a J-beta primer mix, a second PCR ran for about 6 to 12 cycles. MiXCR, run by TCRdb on the 5' RACE reads, gives a single entry per CDR3 protein. The sample yields some 1.5 million distinct CDR3 sequences, 28% seen once. Sequencing was performed on blood. All receptors derive from a woman aged 25 to 39 in good health.

This clonotype was seen more than once but under ten times. This chain joins TRBV20-1 and TRBJ1-2; D remains unclear. This CDR3 has 13 amino acids. Trimming stripped 0 bases from V and 0 bases from J, with 5 bases between. Per germline, CDR1 DFQATT and CDR2 SNEGSKA (reference sequence). CDR3 loop: CSARDVPNYGYTF. CDR3 nucleotides: TGCAGTGCTAGAGACGTCCCTAACTATGGCTACACCTTC.

The chain has TRBV5-1 and TRBJ2-3; 13 bases are a match to TRBD2. CDR1 and CDR2 from the germline V gene are SGHRS and YFSETQ. The CDR3 totals 16 residues. With 3 bases clipped from V and 6 bases from J, the junction kept 7 bases outside the gene matches. The CDR3: CASSYRLAGGHDTQYF. The CDR3 nucleotides are TGCGCCAGCAGCTACCGACTAGCGGGGGGCCATGATACGCAGTATTTT.

Ten or more counts support this clonotype. The J gene is TRBJ2-7, the V gene TRBV7-2; 7 bases are shared with TRBD2. The CDR3 spans 14 residues. Germline V gene sequence: CDR1 SGHTA, CDR2 FQGNSA. The V gene end was trimmed by 9 bases and the J gene end by 0 bases; junction bases not matched to a gene: 8. The CDR3 here is CASAKGGLSYEQYF. The CDR3 coding sequence is TGTGCCAGTGCTAAGGGAGGGCTCTCCTACGAGCAGTACTTC.